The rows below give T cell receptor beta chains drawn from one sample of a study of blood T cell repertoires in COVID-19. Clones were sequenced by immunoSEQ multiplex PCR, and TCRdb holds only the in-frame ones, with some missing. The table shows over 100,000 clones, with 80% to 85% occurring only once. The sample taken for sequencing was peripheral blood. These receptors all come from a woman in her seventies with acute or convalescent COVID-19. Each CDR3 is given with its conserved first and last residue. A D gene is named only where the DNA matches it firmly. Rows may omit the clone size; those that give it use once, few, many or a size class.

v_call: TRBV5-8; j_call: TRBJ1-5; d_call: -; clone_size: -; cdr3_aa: CASGAGRVSNQPQHF; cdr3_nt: TGTGCCAGCGGGGCAGGCAGGGTGAGCAATCAGCCCCAGCATTTT
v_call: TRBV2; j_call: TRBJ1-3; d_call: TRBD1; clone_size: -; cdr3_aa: CASRDLTGRSTIYF; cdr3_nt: TGTGCCAGCAGGGATTTGACAGGGAGGTCCACCATATATTTT
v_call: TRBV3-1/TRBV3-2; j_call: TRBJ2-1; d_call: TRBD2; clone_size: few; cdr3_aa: CASSHTTSSHEQFF; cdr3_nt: TGTGCCAGCAGCCACACGACTAGCTCTCATGAGCAGTTCTTC
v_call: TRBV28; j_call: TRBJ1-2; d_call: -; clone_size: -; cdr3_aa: CASSPMQGPVYYGYTF; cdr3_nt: TGTGCCAGCAGTCCCATGCAGGGGCCGGTGTACTATGGCTACACCTTC
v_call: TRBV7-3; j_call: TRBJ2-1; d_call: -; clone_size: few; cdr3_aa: CASSPRGGLLFNEQFF; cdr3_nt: TGTGCCAGCAGCCCGCGGGGCGGCCTTTTGTTCAATGAGCAGTTCTTC
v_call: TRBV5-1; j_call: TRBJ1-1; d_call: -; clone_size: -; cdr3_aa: CASSSEDSLNTEAFF; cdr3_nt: TGCGCCAGCAGCTCGGAGGACAGTCTGAACACTGAAGCTTTCTTT
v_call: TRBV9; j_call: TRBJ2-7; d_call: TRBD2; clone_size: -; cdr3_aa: CASSVGGATYEQYF; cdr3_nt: TGTGCCAGCAGCGTCGGGGGGGCCACCTACGAGCAGTACTTC
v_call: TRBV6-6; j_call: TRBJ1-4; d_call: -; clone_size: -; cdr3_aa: CASSLRGLGEKLFF; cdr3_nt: TGTGCCAGCAGTCTCAGGGGCCTGGGAGAAAAACTGTTTTTT
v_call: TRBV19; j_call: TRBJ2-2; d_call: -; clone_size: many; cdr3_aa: CASMISGISTGELFF; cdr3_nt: TGTGCCAGTATGATTTCAGGGATCAGCACCGGGGAGCTGTTTTTT
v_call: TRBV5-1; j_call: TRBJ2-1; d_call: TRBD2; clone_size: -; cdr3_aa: CASSVSGGASNEQFF; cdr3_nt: TGCGCCAGCAGCGTCAGCGGGGGGGCCTCGAATGAGCAGTTCTTC
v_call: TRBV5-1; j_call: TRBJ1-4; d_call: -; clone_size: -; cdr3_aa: CASSLDGTPLEKLFF; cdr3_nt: TGCGCCAGCAGCTTGGATGGGACACCTCTTGAAAAACTGTTTTTT
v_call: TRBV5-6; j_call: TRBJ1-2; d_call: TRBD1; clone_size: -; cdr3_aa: CASSEDRGNYGYTF; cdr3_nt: TGTGCCAGCAGCGAGGACAGGGGGAACTATGGCTACACCTTC
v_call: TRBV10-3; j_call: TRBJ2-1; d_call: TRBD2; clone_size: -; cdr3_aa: CAITAGLAGVEEQFF; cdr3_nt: TGTGCCATCACCGCCGGACTAGCGGGGGTAGAGGAGCAGTTCTTC
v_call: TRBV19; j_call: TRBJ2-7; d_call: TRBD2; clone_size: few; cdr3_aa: CASSIDPGLAYEQYF; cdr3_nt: TGTGCCAGTAGTATAGATCCGGGACTAGCGTACGAGCAGTACTTC
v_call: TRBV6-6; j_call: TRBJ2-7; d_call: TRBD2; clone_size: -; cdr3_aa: CASSYSLAGGPHEQYF; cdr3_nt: TGTGCCAGCAGTTACTCCCTAGCGGGAGGGCCCCACGAGCAGTACTTC
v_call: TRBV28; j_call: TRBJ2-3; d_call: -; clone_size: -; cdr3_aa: CASSSPQLHTQYF; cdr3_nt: TGTGCCAGCAGTTCGCCACAGTTGCATACGCAGTATTTT
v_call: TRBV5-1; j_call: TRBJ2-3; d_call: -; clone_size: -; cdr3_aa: CASRTTGADTQYF; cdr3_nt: TGCGCCAGCAGGACCACGGGGGCAGATACGCAGTATTTT
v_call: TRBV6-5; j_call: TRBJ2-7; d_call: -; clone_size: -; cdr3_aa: CATKRTGWDEQYF; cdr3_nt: TGTGCCACCAAGAGGACGGGGTGGGACGAGCAGTACTTC
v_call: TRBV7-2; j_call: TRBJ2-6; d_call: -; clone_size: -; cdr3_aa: CASSLQGTGANVLTF; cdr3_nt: TGTGCCAGCAGCTTACAGGGGACTGGGGCCAACGTCCTGACTTTC
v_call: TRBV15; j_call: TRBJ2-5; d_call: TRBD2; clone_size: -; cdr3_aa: CATSKAGAQETQYF; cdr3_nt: TGTGCCACCAGTAAAGCGGGGGCCCAAGAGACCCAGTACTTC
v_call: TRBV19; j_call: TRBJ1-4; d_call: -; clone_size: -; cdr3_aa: CASSPEGYEKLFF; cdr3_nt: TGTGCCAGTAGCCCTGAGGGTTATGAAAAACTGTTTTTT
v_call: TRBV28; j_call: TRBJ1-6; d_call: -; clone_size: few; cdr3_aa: CASKVRGDGSPLHF; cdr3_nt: TGTGCCAGCAAAGTCAGGGGAGATGGTTCACCCCTCCACTTT
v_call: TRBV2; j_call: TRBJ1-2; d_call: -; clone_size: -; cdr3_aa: CASSPGGGYTF; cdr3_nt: TGTGCCAGCAGCCCGGGAGGGGGCTACACCTTC
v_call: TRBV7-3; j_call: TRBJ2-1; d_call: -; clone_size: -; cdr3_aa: CASSFEPSTYNEQFF; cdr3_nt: TGTGCCAGCAGCTTCGAGCCTTCGACCTACAATGAGCAGTTCTTC
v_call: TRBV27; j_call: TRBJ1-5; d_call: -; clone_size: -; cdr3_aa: CASSFNSNQPQHF; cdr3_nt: TGTGCCAGCAGTTTTAATAGCAATCAGCCCCAGCATTTT
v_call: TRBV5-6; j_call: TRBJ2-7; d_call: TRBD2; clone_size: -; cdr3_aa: CASSSGLAAEQYF; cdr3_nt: TGTGCCAGCAGCTCGGGACTAGCTGCCGAGCAGTACTTC
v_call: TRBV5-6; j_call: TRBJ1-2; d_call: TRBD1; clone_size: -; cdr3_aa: CASSSPGQGGYGYTF; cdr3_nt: TGTGCCAGCAGTTCCCCCGGACAGGGTGGCTATGGCTACACCTTC
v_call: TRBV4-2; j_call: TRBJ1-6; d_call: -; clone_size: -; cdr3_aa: CASSQVGAPNSPLHF; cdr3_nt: TGTGCCAGCAGCCAAGTCGGAGCGCCTAATTCACCCCTCCACTTT